This TCR beta chain derives from a study of regulatory dendritic cells for organ transplantation. The data were produced by immunoSEQ multiplex PCR, yet TCRdb's version contains in-frame clones alone and is incomplete. The data hold some 35,000 clones, with 80% to 95% observed a single time. The CDR3 covers 14 residues. Trimming at V came to 4 bases and at J to 5 bases, leaving 7 bases not matched to a gene. CDR1 is MNHEY, CDR2 SMNVEV, per germline (reference sequence). This clone was recorded once. Its specificity is unknown. Regarding the study as a whole: Mature dendritic cells appeared to drive more memory CD8+ clonal expansion than regulatory ones. Memory T cells were less diverse than naive, with memory CD8+ most oligoclonal. Alloreactive memory CD8+ T cell pools varied considerably between individuals.

The specimen sequenced was naive CD8+ T cells from blood. The subset was: CD45RA+ naive T cells. This clonotype was sampled from a human donor in good health. The V gene is TRBV27, the J gene TRBJ1-2; 7 bases fit TRBD1. The CDR3 DNA reads as TGTGCCAGCAGTTCTTCAGGGACAGCTTATGGCTACACCTTC. Translated, it gives CASSSSGTAYGYTF.